Following are 30 T cell receptor beta chains from one sample sequenced in a study of cytomegalovirus exposure and HLA in healthy donors. Produced via immunoSEQ multiplex PCR; TCRdb's table is partial and in-frame only. The data show 70,000 to 80,000 clones, with approximately 93% seen just once and about 3.3% held by the top ten. The sequenced material came from PBMCs. The receptors come from a woman between 18 and 30 years old in good health and CMV-seropositive.

The chain links TRBV7-2 to TRBJ1-1, with D uncertain. The germline V and J ends were trimmed by 1 base and 3 bases, with 6 bases remaining between them. The CDR3 is 13 residues long. The V gene's germline CDR1 is SGHTA and CDR2 FQGNSA. This chain's CDR3 is CASSLVQYTEAFF. Here the CDR3 DNA reads TGTGCCAGCAGCTTAGTTCAGTACACTGAAGCTTTCTTT.

This chain links TRBV13 with TRBJ2-7, with a weak D call TRBD1 (6 bases). Germline V gene sequence: CDR1 PRHDT, CDR2 FYEKMQ (reference sequence). V was shortened by 8 bases and J by 0 bases, with 11 bases between the two germline ends. The CDR3 is 13 residues long. The CDR3 spells CASGQTNSYEQYF. The CDR3 DNA sequence: TGTGCCAGCGGACAGACTAACTCCTACGAGCAGTACTTC.

The chain couples TRBV6-1 to TRBJ2-2, with D unresolved. Trimming left V 7 bases short and J 2 bases short, with 5 bases between. The CDR3 has 12 amino acids. Germline V lookup: CDR1 MNHNS, CDR2 SASEGT. The CDR3 sequence: CASIHNTGELFF. CDR3 sequence (DNA): TGTGCCAGCATCCATAACACCGGGGAGCTGTTTTTT.

This clone was picked up one time. The chain combines TRBV5-4 with TRBJ2-5; 7 bases are shared with TRBD2. CDR3 length: 17 residues. The J segment lost 5 bases and the V segment lost 4 bases, leaving 17 bases of the junction unmatched. Germline-derived CDR1 and CDR2 are SGHNT and YYREEE (reference sequence). CDR3 DNA sequence: TGTGCCAGCAGCCCAGAGTGGAGCGGGAAGGCTGGTGAGACCCAGTACTTC. This encodes CASSPEWSGKAGETQYF.

The chain joins TRBV9 to TRBJ2-7, with D possibly being TRBD1 (6 bases). CDR1 and CDR2 from the germline V gene are SGDLS and YYNGEE. The CDR3 length is 15 residues. V lost 4 bases, J lost 4 bases, and 18 bases lay in between. In DNA, the CDR3 is TGTGCCAGCAGCCCGACTGGGGGCAGCTTATACGAGCAGTACTTC. It translates to CASSPTGGSLYEQYF.

The chain employs TRBV6-5 and TRBJ2-3; TRBD2 matches 11 bases. CDR1 is MNHEY and CDR2 is SVGAGI in the germline V gene. The CDR3 runs to 15 residues. Trimming at V came to 6 bases and at J to 3 bases, leaving 5 bases not matched to a gene. CDR3 sequence reads: CASRSVAGGTDTQYF. DNA of the CDR3: TGTGCCAGCAGGTCCGTAGCGGGGGGGACAGATACGCAGTATTTT.

This sequence joins TRBV6-4 and TRBJ2-3, with TRBD2 matching over 7 bases. This CDR3 has 15 residues. Germline lookup yields CDR1 MRHNA and CDR2 SNTAGT. Unmatched junction bases numbered 9, after V lost 3 bases and J lost 6 bases. CDR3: CASSERAGDFDTQYF. Written as DNA, the CDR3 is TGTGCCAGCAGTGAAAGGGCGGGGGATTTTGATACGCAGTATTTT.

The chain links TRBV28 to TRBJ2-3, with D unresolved. V was clipped by 2 bases and J by 2 bases, with 5 bases between them. The CDR3 runs 13 residues. CDR1 MDHEN and CDR2 SYDVKM come from the germline V gene. CDR3 in amino acids: CASSLQDTDTQYF. CDR3 in DNA: TGTGCCAGCAGTTTACAGGACACAGATACGCAGTATTTT.

V is TRBV6-5 and J is TRBJ1-5, with TRBD1 identical over 7 bases. The CDR3 has 15 residues. The germline gives CDR1 MNHEY, CDR2 SVGAGI. Trimming at V came to 0 bases and at J to 4 bases, leaving 3 bases not matched to a gene. The CDR3 region is CASSYSWTGNQPQHF. CDR3 sequence (DNA): TGTGCCAGCAGTTACTCGTGGACAGGAAATCAGCCCCAGCATTTT.

In this sample, this clone turned up once. This chain links TRBV28 with TRBJ2-7; D is perhaps TRBD1 (6 bases). V was clipped by 2 bases and J by 6 bases, with 11 bases between them. Germline CDR1 and CDR2: MDHEN and SYDVKM. The CDR3 has 13 amino acids. This CDR3 reads CASSLTRGGEQYF. The CDR3 DNA sequence: TGTGCCAGCAGTTTAACTAGAGGGGGCGAGCAGTACTTC.

This chain connects TRBV28 to TRBJ2-1; 8 positions agree with TRBD1. The length of the CDR3 is 15 residues. Trimming cost V 5 bases and J 8 bases; bases outside gene matches: 11. Germline V gene lookup returns CDR1 MDHEN and CDR2 SYDVKM. The CDR3 bases are TGTGCCAGCAGTCCCCCGGACAGGGTCTGGGATGAGCAGTTCTTC. Residues: CASSPPDRVWDEQFF. The variable domain in full, completed from reference TRBV28 and TRBJ2-1, reads DVKVTQSSRYLVKRTGEKVFLECVQDMDHENMFWYRQDPGLGLRLIYFSYDVKMKEKGDIPEGYSVSREKKERFSLILESASTNQTSMYLCASSPPDRVWDEQFFGPGTRLTVL.

The chain employs TRBV2 and TRBJ1-1; 8 nucleotides line up with TRBD1. This CDR3 is 13 amino acids long. V gave up 6 bases and J gave up 6 bases; unmatched junction bases: 6. Germline assignment: CDR1 SNHLY and CDR2 FYNNEI. The CDR3 nucleotides read TGTGCCAGCAGAGACAGGGGTGGGGCTGAAGCTTTCTTT. Translated: CASRDRGGAEAFF.

The chain joins TRBV19 to TRBJ1-1, with 7 bases identical to TRBD1. The CDR3 sequence is 16 residues long. The ends lost 3 bases at V and 1 base at J; junction bases unmatched: 8. CDR1 is LNHDA, CDR2 SQIVND, per germline (reference sequence). The DNA for the CDR3 is TGTGCCAGTAGTATCCTCCGGGACAGTACGAACACTGAAGCTTTCTTT. Translated, it gives CASSILRDSTNTEAFF.

The gene calls are TRBV6-5 and TRBJ2-7, with D perhaps matching TRBD2 (6 bases). This CDR3 has 15 residues. With 4 bases removed from V and 7 bases from J, the gap between germline ends came to 20 bases. Germline V lookup: CDR1 MNHEY, CDR2 SVGAGI. The CDR3 loop reads CASSSQRQIRGEQYF. In nucleotides, the CDR3 is TGTGCCAGCAGTTCCCAGAGACAAATCCGGGGGGAGCAGTACTTC.

The rearrangement links TRBV9 to TRBJ2-2; a possible D gene is TRBD1 (5 bases). The CDR3 length is 17 residues. Trimming took off 4 bases at V and 2 bases at J, with 18 bases between the two ends. Germline assignment: CDR1 SGDLS and CDR2 YYNGEE. CDR3 in DNA: TGTGCCAGCAGCCCTCCCGCGAGGCAGGGAAACACCGGGGAGCTGTTTTTT. Protein product: CASSPPARQGNTGELFF.

V is TRBV5-1 and J is TRBJ2-3, with unresolved D. This CDR3 spans 16 amino acids. V gave up 1 base and J gave up 0 bases, with 12 bases separating them. Per germline, CDR1 SGHRS and CDR2 YFSETQ. The CDR3 sequence is CASSLTRITSTDTQYF. CDR3 coding DNA: TGCGCCAGCAGCTTGACGAGGATCACTAGCACAGATACGCAGTATTTT.

CDR3 residues: CASSQGASGRGNIQYF. The CDR3 region has the DNA TGCGCCAGCAGCCAGGGAGCTAGCGGGAGAGGTAACATTCAGTACTTC. V usage is TRBV4-1 and J usage is TRBJ2-4; TRBD2 aligns across 10 bases. CDR1 is MGHRA, CDR2 YSYEKL, per germline. With V trimmed by 3 bases and J by 7 bases, 9 bases remained unmatched. This CDR3 has 16 residues.

DNA of the CDR3: TGTGCCAGCAGCGTTGCTGGACAGGGGGTCGACGAGCAGTACTTC. Residues: CASSVAGQGVDEQYF. This chain uses TRBV9 with TRBJ2-7, with TRBD1 matching over 10 bases. Trimming at V came to 2 bases and at J to 5 bases, leaving 7 bases not matched to a gene. CDR3 length: 15 residues. Germline V gives CDR1 SGDLS, CDR2 YYNGEE.

V and J are TRBV28 and TRBJ2-3; TRBD2 is a possible D gene (6 bases). CDR3 length: 15 residues. Germline V lookup: CDR1 MDHEN, CDR2 SYDVKM. The germline V and J ends were trimmed by 3 bases and 1 base, with 11 bases remaining between them. DNA for the CDR3: TGTGCCAGCAGTTTGCCGGGGGAAGGCACAGATACGCAGTATTTT. Encoded protein: CASSLPGEGTDTQYF.

The V gene is TRBV28, the J gene TRBJ2-7; D not certain. There are 11 residues in the CDR3. Germline CDR1 MDHEN, CDR2 SYDVKM. V lost 4 bases to trimming and J lost 6 bases, with 7 bases between them. The CDR3 DNA sequence: TGTGCCAGCAGTTCCCTCTTCGAGCAGTACTTC. Residues: CASSSLFEQYF.

The chain joins TRBV11-3 to TRBJ1-4, with no clear D. This CDR3 region has 14 residues. Germline-derived CDR1 and CDR2 are SGHNT and YENEEA. Trimming shortened V by 3 bases and J by 7 bases, and 12 bases separated the two germline ends. CDR3 residues: CASSLLGSGEKLFF. The CDR3 DNA reads as TGTGCCAGCAGCTTGTTAGGGAGCGGTGAAAAACTGTTTTTT.

This sequence joins TRBV5-4 and TRBJ1-1; D is uncertain. The CDR3 is 13 residues long. Germline V gene data show CDR1 as SGHNT and CDR2 as YYREEE (reference sequence). CDR3 nucleotides: TGTGCTTCTAGACCATACATGAACACTGAAGCTTTCTTT. This gives the protein CASRPYMNTEAFF. Using reference TRBV5-4 and TRBJ1-1 for the parts outside the CDR3, the full variable domain is ETGVTQSPTHLIKTRGQQVTLRCSSQSGHNTVSWYQQALGQGPQFIFQYYREEENGRGNFPPRFSGLQFPNYSSELNVNALELDDSALYLCASRPYMNTEAFFGQGTRLTVV.

This clone was recorded once. The chain links TRBV7-2 to TRBJ2-2, with a tentative D call TRBD1 (5 bases). Trimming pared 1 base from V and 9 bases from J, leaving 15 bases between. CDR1 and CDR2 (germline): SGHTA, FQGNSA. The CDR3 runs 15 residues. The chain's CDR3 is CASSLVSRADRELFF. The CDR3 bases are TGTGCCAGCAGCTTAGTCAGCAGGGCGGACAGGGAGCTGTTTTTT.

The chain recombines TRBV28 with TRBJ2-4; the D is unclear. V was shortened by 7 bases and J by 0 bases, with 13 bases between the two germline ends. The CDR3 contains 15 residues. Germline V gene data show CDR1 as MDHEN and CDR2 as SYDVKM. The CDR3, as DNA: TGTGCCAGCACCACGGAGATACTAGCCAAAAACATTCAGTACTTC. Protein: CASTTEILAKNIQYF.

V and J are TRBV28 and TRBJ2-5; D is possibly TRBD2 (5 bases). Germline V CDR1 and CDR2: MDHEN, SYDVKM. V was shortened by 4 bases and J by 4 bases, with 13 bases between the two germline ends. The CDR3 totals 14 residues. This chain's CDR3 is CASSSAGVLETQYF. DNA of the CDR3: TGTGCCAGCAGTTCCGCCGGGGTACTAGAGACCCAGTACTTC.

The V call is TRBV5-1, the J call TRBJ2-2; 7 bases align to TRBD1. The CDR3 runs 15 residues. J lost 5 bases, V lost 2 bases, and 6 bases had no gene match. Germline V gene lookup returns CDR1 SGHRS and CDR2 YFSETQ. The CDR3 region is CASSLRQGKTGELFF. The CDR3, as DNA: TGCGCCAGCAGCTTACGACAGGGAAAAACCGGGGAGCTGTTTTTT.

J is TRBJ1-3 and V is TRBV18; no clear D. The V and J ends lost 3 bases and 0 bases respectively, with 9 bases between them. CDR1 and CDR2 from the germline V gene are KGHSH and LQKENI. The CDR3 contains 15 residues. The CDR3 loop reads CASSPTELSGNTIYF. The CDR3 DNA sequence: TGTGCCAGCTCACCCACAGAGCTCTCTGGAAACACCATATATTTT.

The chain recombines TRBV30 with TRBJ2-2; 7 bases match TRBD2. V trimming: 0 bases; J trimming: 2 bases; junction bases outside the gene matches: 6. CDR1 GTSNPN and CDR2 SVGIG come from the germline V gene (reference sequence). CDR3 size: 16 residues. The CDR3 DNA follows: TGTGCCTGGAGTGTAGGGCTAGCGGCCAACACCGGGGAGCTGTTTTTT. This codes for CAWSVGLAANTGELFF.

V usage is TRBV4-1 and J usage is TRBJ2-7; a possible D gene is TRBD1 (5 bases). The CDR3 has 13 residues. Looked up from germline, CDR1 is MGHRA and CDR2 is YSYEKL. Trimming cost V 6 bases and J 3 bases, with 12 bases left between them. The chain's CDR3 is CASSKTGSYEQYF. CDR3 DNA sequence: TGCGCCAGCAGTAAAACAGGTAGCTACGAGCAGTACTTC.

The J gene is TRBJ1-2, the V gene TRBV9, with 7 bases matching TRBD1. Germline V gene lookup returns CDR1 SGDLS and CDR2 YYNGEE. Trimming at V came to 3 bases and at J to 2 bases, leaving 7 bases not matched to a gene. This CDR3 comprises 15 residues. CDR3 sequence: CASSASGGQNYGYTF. The CDR3 DNA sequence: TGTGCCAGCAGCGCCTCAGGGGGGCAAAACTATGGCTACACCTTC.